These T cell receptor beta chains were read from a single sample in a study of identical twins. One entry per CDR3 protein results from TCRdb running MiXCR on the 5' RACE reads. The sample gives around 490,000 distinct CDR3 sequences, approximately 20% of which show up once; 0.45% to 0.5% is in the top ten. The sample also formed part of further work on yellow fever vaccine responses in identical twins.

The sample comprised CD4+ T cells sorted from blood. The receptors come from a woman between 18 and 29 years old in good health. Both conserved end residues are part of each CDR3. D genes are given only for firm matches. Clone size is shown for a subset of rows, as once, few, many or a class of expanded clone.

j_call v_call d_call clone_size cdr3_aa cdr3_nt
TRBJ2-7 TRBV27 TRBD1 few CASSLGAGTGSTKQYF TGTGCCAGCAGTTTGGGGGCCGGGACAGGGTCTACGAAGCAGTACTTC
TRBJ1-4 TRBV3-1 - few CASSLAVDEKLFF TGTGCCAGCAGCTTGGCCGTTGATGAAAAACTGTTTTTT
TRBJ2-7 TRBV10-3 TRBD2 few CAIRGLAGGPQYF TGTGCCATCAGAGGACTAGCGGGAGGGCCCCAGTACTTC
TRBJ2-1 TRBV2 - - CASSVSVGEQFF TGTGCCAGCAGTGTGAGCGTCGGTGAGCAGTTCTTC
TRBJ2-2 TRBV20-1 - - CSARSSASGELFF TGCAGTGCTAGAAGTAGCGCGTCCGGGGAGCTGTTTTTT
TRBJ1-1 TRBV11-2 - few CASSLDGVTTEAFF TGTGCCAGCAGCTTAGATGGGGTCACAACTGAAGCTTTCTTT
TRBJ2-2 TRBV10-3 - few CAISRDMNTGELFF TGTGCCATCAGCCGGGACATGAACACCGGGGAGCTGTTTTTT
TRBJ2-7 TRBV6-1 - - CASSPGVGGKYEQYF TGTGCCAGCAGCCCCGGGGTTGGGGGTAAATACGAGCAGTACTTC
TRBJ1-1 TRBV5-1 - - CASTPGKVNTEAFF TGCGCCAGCACCCCCGGGAAAGTGAACACTGAAGCTTTCTTT
TRBJ2-2 TRBV20-1 TRBD2 - CSARDPLAVNTGELFF TGCAGTGCTAGAGATCCACTAGCGGTGAACACCGGGGAGCTGTTTTTT
TRBJ2-7 TRBV19 - few CASGSVQQYF TGTGCCAGTGGGTCAGTCCAGCAGTACTTC